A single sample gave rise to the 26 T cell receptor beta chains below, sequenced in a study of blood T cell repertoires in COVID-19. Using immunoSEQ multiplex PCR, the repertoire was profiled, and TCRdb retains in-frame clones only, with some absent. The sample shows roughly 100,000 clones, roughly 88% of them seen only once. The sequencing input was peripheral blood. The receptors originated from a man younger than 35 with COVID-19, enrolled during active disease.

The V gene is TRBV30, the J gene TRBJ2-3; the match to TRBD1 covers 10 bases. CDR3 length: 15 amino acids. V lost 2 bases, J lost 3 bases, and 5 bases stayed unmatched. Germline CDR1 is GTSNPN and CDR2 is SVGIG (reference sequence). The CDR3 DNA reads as TGTGCCTGGAGTCTCGGACAGGGGGTTACAGATACGCAGTATTTT. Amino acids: CAWSLGQGVTDTQYF. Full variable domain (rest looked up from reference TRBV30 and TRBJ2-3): SQTIHQWPATLVQPVGSPLSLECTVEGTSNPNLYWYRQAAGRGLQLLFYSVGIGQISSEVPQNLSASRPQDRQFILSSKKLLLSDSGFYLCAWSLGQGVTDTQYFGPGTRLTVL.

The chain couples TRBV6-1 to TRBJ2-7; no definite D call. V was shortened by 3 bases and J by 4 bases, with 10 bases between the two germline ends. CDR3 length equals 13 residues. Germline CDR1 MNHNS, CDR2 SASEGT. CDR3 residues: CASSDPDFYEQYF. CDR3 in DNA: TGTGCCAGCAGTGACCCTGACTTTTACGAGCAGTACTTC.

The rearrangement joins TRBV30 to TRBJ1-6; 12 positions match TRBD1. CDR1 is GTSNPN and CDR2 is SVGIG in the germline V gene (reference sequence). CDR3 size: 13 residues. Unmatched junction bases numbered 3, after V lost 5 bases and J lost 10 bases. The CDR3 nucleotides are TGTGCCTGGCTCGGGACAGGGGGCTCACCCCTCCACTTT. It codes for CAWLGTGGSPLHF.

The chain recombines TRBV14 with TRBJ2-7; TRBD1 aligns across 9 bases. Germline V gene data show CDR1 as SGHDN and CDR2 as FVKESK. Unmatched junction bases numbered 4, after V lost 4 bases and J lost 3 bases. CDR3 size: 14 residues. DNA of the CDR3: TGTGCCAGCAGCCTATGGGGACAGGGCTACGAGCAGTACTTC. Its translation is CASSLWGQGYEQYF.

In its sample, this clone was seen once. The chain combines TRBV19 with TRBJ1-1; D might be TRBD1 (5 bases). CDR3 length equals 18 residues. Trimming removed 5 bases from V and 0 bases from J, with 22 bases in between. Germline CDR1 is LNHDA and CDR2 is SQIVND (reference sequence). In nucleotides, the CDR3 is TGTGCCAGTAGTTCGGCAGGGTGGCTCATCCGAATGAACACTGAAGCTTTCTTT. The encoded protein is CASSSAGWLIRMNTEAFF. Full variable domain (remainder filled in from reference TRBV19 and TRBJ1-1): DGGITQSPKYLFRKEGQNVTLSCEQNLNHDAMYWYRQDPGQGLRLIYYSQIVNDFQKGDIAEGYSVSREKKESFPLTVTSAQKNPTAFYLCASSSAGWLIRMNTEAFFGQGTRLTVV.

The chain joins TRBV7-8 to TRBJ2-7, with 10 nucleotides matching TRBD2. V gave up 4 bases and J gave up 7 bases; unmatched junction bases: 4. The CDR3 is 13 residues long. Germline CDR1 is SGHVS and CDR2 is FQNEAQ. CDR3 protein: CASSSGLAEEQYF. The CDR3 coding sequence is TGTGCCAGCAGCTCCGGACTAGCGGAGGAGCAGTACTTC.

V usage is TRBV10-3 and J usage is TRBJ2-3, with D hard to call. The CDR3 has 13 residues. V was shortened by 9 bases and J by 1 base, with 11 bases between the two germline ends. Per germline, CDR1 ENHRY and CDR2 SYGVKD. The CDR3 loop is CAIGQAGTDTQYF. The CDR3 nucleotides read TGTGCCATTGGTCAGGCTGGCACAGATACGCAGTATTTT.

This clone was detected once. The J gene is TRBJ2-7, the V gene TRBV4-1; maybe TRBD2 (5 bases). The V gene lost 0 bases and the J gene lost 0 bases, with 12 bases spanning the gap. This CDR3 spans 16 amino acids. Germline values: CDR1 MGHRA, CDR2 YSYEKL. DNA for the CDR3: TGCGCCAGCAGCCAAGAAGCGGTGCCTCGCTCCTACGAGCAGTACTTC. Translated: CASSQEAVPRSYEQYF.

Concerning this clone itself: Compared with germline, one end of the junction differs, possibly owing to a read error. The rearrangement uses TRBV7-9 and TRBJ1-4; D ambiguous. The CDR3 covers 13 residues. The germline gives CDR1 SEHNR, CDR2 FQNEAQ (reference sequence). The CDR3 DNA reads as TGTGCCAGCAGCTTTCAGGCGAATGAAAAACTGCTTTTT. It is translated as CASSFQANEKLLF.

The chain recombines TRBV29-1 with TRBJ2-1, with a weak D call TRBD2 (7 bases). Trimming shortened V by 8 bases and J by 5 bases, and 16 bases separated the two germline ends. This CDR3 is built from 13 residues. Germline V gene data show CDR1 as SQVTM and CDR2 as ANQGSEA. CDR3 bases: TGCAGCACCCTAGGGGGGGCCCACAATGAGCAGTTCTTC. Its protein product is CSTLGGAHNEQFF.

CDR3 sequence: CASGLVVQGRARYNEQFF. The CDR3 DNA sequence: TGTGCTAGTGGTTTGGTAGTACAGGGCAGGGCGCGGTACAATGAGCAGTTCTTC. The chain has TRBV12-5 and TRBJ2-1, with D possibly TRBD1 on 6 matching bases. Trimming removed 0 bases at V and 4 bases at J, with 19 bases between. CDR1 is LGHNT and CDR2 is FRNRAP in the germline V gene. This CDR3 is 18 amino acids long.

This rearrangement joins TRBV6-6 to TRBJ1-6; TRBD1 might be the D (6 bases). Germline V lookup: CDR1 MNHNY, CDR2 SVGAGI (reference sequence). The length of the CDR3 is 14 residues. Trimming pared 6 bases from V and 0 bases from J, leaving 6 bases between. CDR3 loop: CASRDSSYNSPLHF. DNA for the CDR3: TGTGCCAGCAGGGACAGCTCCTATAATTCACCCCTCCACTTT.

CDR3 nucleotide sequence: TGTGCCAGCAGCTTGTTGGCAGGGTTTCAACCGAACACCGGGGAGCTGTTTTTT. Amino acids: CASSLLAGFQPNTGELFF. This chain joins TRBV13 and TRBJ2-2; D is perhaps TRBD1 (5 bases). In germline, CDR1 is PRHDT, CDR2 FYEKMQ (reference sequence). The CDR3 has 18 residues. V dropped 3 bases and J dropped 0 bases, with 17 bases sitting between them.

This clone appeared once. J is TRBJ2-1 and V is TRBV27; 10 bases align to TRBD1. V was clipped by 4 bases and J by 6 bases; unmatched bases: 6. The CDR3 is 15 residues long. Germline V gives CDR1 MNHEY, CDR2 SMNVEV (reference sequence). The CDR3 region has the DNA TGTGCCAGCAGTTCCGGGACAGGGGTCATCAATGAGCAGTTCTTC. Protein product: CASSSGTGVINEQFF.

CDR3 bases: TGTGCCAGCAGCTTCACAGGGGTTGGGCGAGAGACCCAGTACTTC. It specifies CASSFTGVGRETQYF. The rearrangement uses TRBV5-6 and TRBJ2-5; 7 bases match TRBD1. The length of the CDR3 is 15 residues. Germline V gene sequence: CDR1 SGHDT, CDR2 YYEEEE. With 2 bases clipped from V and 4 bases from J, the junction kept 8 bases outside the gene matches.

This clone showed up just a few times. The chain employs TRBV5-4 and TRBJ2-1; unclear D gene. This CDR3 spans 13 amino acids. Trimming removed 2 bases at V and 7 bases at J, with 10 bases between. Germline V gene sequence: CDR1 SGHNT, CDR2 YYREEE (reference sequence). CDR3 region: CASSFPDNNEQFF. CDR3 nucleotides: TGTGCCAGCAGCTTCCCCGACAATAATGAGCAGTTCTTC. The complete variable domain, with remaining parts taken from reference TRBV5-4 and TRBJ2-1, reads ETGVTQSPTHLIKTRGQQVTLRCSSQSGHNTVSWYQQALGQGPQFIFQYYREEENGRGNFPPRFSGLQFPNYSSELNVNALELDDSALYLCASSFPDNNEQFFGPGTRLTVL.

This CDR3 reads CASLSTSGREYEQYF. The CDR3 nucleotides are TGTGCCAGCCTAAGTACTAGCGGGAGGGAGTACGAGCAGTACTTC. This chain connects TRBV2 to TRBJ2-7; 13 nucleotides match TRBD2. CDR3 length: 15 amino acids. Germline assignment: CDR1 SNHLY and CDR2 FYNNEI. After removal of 8 bases from V and 4 bases from J, the junction contained 8 bases not matched to a gene. The variable domain in full, completed from reference TRBV2 and TRBJ2-7, reads EPEVTQTPSHQVTQMGQEVILRCVPISNHLYFYWYRQILGQKVEFLVSFYNNEISEKSEIFDDQFSVERPDGSNFTLKIRSTKLEDSAMYFCASLSTSGREYEQYFGPGTRLTVT.

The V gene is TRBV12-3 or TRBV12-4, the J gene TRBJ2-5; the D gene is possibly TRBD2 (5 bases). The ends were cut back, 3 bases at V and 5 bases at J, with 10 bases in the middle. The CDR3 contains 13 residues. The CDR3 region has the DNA TGTGCCAGCAGTTTGGTGGGAGTGGAGACCCAGTACTTC. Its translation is CASSLVGVETQYF.

CDR3 residues: CASSTPAYNEQFF. Here the CDR3 DNA reads TGTGCCAGCAGCACCCCAGCCTACAATGAGCAGTTCTTC. The chain is built from TRBV6-5 and TRBJ2-1; D is unresolved. The CDR3 is 13 residues long. The germline V gene encodes CDR1 MNHEY and CDR2 SVGAGI. V dropped 6 bases and J dropped 2 bases, with 8 bases sitting between them.

The CDR3 DNA reads as TGTGCCAGCAGTTACTCGGGAGGGGCCCAGCATTTT. It specifies CASSYSGGAQHF. V is TRBV6-5 and J is TRBJ1-5; the D gene is possibly TRBD1 (5 bases). The CDR3 runs to 12 residues. V lost 0 bases and J lost 11, with 8 bases in between. Germline-derived CDR1 and CDR2 are MNHEY and SVGAGI.

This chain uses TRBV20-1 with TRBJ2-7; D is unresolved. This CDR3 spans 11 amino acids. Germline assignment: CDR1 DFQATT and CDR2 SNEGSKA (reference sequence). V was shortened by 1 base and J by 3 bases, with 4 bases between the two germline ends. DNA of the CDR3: TGCAGTGCTAGAGTACTCTACGAGCAGTACTTC. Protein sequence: CSARVLYEQYF.

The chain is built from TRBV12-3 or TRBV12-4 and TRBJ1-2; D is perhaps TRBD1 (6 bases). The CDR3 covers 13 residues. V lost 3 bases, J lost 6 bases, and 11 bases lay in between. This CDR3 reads CASSLGGADGYTF. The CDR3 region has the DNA TGTGCCAGCAGTTTGGGGGGGGCGGATGGCTACACCTTC.

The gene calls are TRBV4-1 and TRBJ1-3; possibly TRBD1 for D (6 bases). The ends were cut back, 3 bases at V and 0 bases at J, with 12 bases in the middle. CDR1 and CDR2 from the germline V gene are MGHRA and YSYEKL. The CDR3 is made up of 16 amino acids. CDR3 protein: CASSHALQGSGNTIYF. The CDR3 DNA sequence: TGCGCCAGCAGCCACGCATTACAGGGCTCTGGAAACACCATATATTTT.

CDR3 nucleotide sequence: TGTGCCAGCTCACCCGGGACAGTACAGCCCCAGCATTTT. Protein: CASSPGTVQPQHF. The rearrangement uses TRBV18 and TRBJ1-5, with 7 positions matching TRBD1. This CDR3 is built from 13 residues. Germline CDR1 and CDR2: KGHSH and LQKENI. With V trimmed by 3 bases and J by 7 bases, 3 bases remained unmatched.

The CDR3 DNA is TGTGCCAGCAGCTTGGTCTGGGAAGGGGACTACAATGAGCAGTTCTTC. It encodes CASSLVWEGDYNEQFF. The chain employs TRBV7-6 and TRBJ2-1; D perhaps matches TRBD1 (5 bases). The V gene's germline CDR1 is SGHVS and CDR2 FNYEAQ. The length of the CDR3 is 16 residues. V lost 3 bases and J lost 3, with 15 bases in between.

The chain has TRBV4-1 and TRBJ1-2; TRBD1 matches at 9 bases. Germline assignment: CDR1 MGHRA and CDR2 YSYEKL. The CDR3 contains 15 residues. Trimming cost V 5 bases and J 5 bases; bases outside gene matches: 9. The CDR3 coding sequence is TGCGCCAGCAGCGGGGACAGGGCGGCTCGGTATGGCTACACCTTC. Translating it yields CASSGDRAARYGYTF.